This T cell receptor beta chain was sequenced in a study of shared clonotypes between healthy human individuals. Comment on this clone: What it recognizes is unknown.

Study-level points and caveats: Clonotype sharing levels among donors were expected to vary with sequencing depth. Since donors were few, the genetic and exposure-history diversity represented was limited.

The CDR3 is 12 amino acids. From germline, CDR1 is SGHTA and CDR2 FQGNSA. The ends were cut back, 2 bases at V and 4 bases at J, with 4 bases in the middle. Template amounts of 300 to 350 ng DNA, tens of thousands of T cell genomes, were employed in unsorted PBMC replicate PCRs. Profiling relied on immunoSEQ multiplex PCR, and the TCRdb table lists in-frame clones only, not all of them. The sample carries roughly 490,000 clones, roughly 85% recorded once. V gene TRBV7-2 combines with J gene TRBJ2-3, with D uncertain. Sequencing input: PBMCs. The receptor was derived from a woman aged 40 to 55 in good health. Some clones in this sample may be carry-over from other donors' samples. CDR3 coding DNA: TGTGCCAGCAGCTTATACCCAGATACGCAGTATTTT. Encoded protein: CASSLYPDTQYF.